This T cell receptor beta chain stems from a study of beta chain features in type 1 diabetes. The wider study: The examined sorted cells totaled around 100 million across samples. General study results and limits: TCRB CDR3 length was moderately but significantly reduced in all four CD4+ subsets of Type 1 diabetes patients.

Expressed TCRB transcripts were sequenced because the entire RNA isolate underwent reverse transcription. Libraries were prepared by immunoSEQ multiplex PCR; TCRdb keeps only in-frame clonotypes and omits some of them. Of 640,000 or so clones in the sample, 11% to 15% are singletons; the top ten hold 0.035% to 0.045%. This clone occurred a few times. Its antigen is currently unknown. Sorted cells reached over 98% purity in every population. The receptor was derived from a man younger than 30 with type 1 diabetes. Sequenced material: naive CD4+ T cells from blood.

The CDR3 is CASSEPRDRSSYEQYF. CDR3 coding DNA: TGTGCCAGCAGTGAGCCAAGGGACAGGAGCTCCTACGAGCAGTACTTC. The rearrangement links TRBV6-1 to TRBJ2-7; TRBD1 matches at 8 bases. The CDR3 runs 16 residues. J gave up 0 bases and V 3 bases, and 7 bases lay outside the gene matches. Germline values: CDR1 MNHNS, CDR2 SASEGT.